Each of the 10 T cell receptor beta chains below was sequenced from the same sample in a study of cytomegalovirus exposure and HLA in healthy donors. The primer mix had 60 Vbeta and 13 Jbeta primers. Profiling relied on immunoSEQ multiplex PCR, and the TCRdb table lists in-frame clones only, not all of them. Of about 100,000 clones listed, 81% were seen once; the top ten hold 4.2%. Source material: PBMCs. Receptor source: a woman in her 70s in good health and CMV-seropositive.

The V call is TRBV10-3, the J call TRBJ2-3; D gene unclear. The V end lost 2 bases, the J end lost 4 bases, and 10 bases lay between the germline ends. This CDR3 spans 14 amino acids. Germline lookup yields CDR1 ENHRY and CDR2 SYGVKD. CDR3 sequence: CAISEKGEADTQYF. In nucleotides, the CDR3 is TGTGCCATCAGTGAGAAAGGAGAAGCAGATACGCAGTATTTT.

The chain employs TRBV7-9 and TRBJ2-1; TRBD1 aligns across 8 bases. V shed 3 bases, J shed 11 bases, and the junction held 9 bases outside the gene matches. The CDR3 extends over 14 amino acids. Germline lookup yields CDR1 SEHNR and CDR2 FQNEAQ (reference sequence). The CDR3 loop is CASSFGGQAYQQFF. CDR3 in DNA: TGTGCCAGCAGCTTTGGGGGACAGGCCTATCAGCAGTTCTTC.

This clone has more than one count but fewer than ten. V usage is TRBV6-1 and J usage is TRBJ1-1; 7 bases match TRBD1. The CDR3 is 14 amino acids. In germline, CDR1 is MNHNS, CDR2 SASEGT. The ends lost 3 bases at V and 1 base at J; junction bases unmatched: 2. The CDR3 here is CASSDRGRNTEAFF. In nucleotides, the CDR3 is TGTGCCAGCAGTGACAGGGGGAGGAACACTGAAGCTTTCTTT.

The chain links TRBV5-1 to TRBJ2-1, with 7 bases matching TRBD1. CDR1 and CDR2 (germline): SGHRS, YFSETQ. This CDR3 is 16 amino acids long. The V segment lost 4 bases and the J segment 0 bases; nucleotides outside the gene matches: 7. The CDR3 nucleotides are TGCGCCAGCAGCGGAGACAGGGCGAGCTCCTACAATGAGCAGTTCTTC. Translation gives CASSGDRASSYNEQFF. The full variable domain, in which reference TRBV5-1 and TRBJ2-1 provide the parts outside the CDR3, is KAGVTQTPRYLIKTRGQQVTLSCSPISGHRSVSWYQQTPGQGLQFLFEYFSETQRNKGNFPGRFSGRQFSNSRSEMNVSTLELGDSALYLCASSGDRASSYNEQFFGPGTRLTVL.

V is TRBV2 and J is TRBJ1-5, with TRBD1 matching 7 bases. Germline CDR1 and CDR2: SNHLY and FYNNEI. The trim removed 5 bases at V and 1 base at J, leaving 5 bases unmatched. The length of the CDR3 is 15 residues. The CDR3 bases are TGTGCCAGCAGTAGACAGGGATCCAGCAATCAGCCCCAGCATTTT. Translated: CASSRQGSSNQPQHF.

The chain uses TRBV28 and TRBJ1-1, with TRBD1 matching 8 bases. The trim removed 6 bases at V and 7 bases at J, leaving 13 bases unmatched. Germline V gene data show CDR1 as MDHEN and CDR2 as SYDVKM. The CDR3 is made up of 15 amino acids. The CDR3 DNA is TGTGCCAGCAGCCAAGCTAATCAGGGGGCCCTTGAAGCTTTCTTT. Translating it yields CASSQANQGALEAFF.

The CDR3 here is CASSLGADGIPYEQYF. CDR3 coding DNA: TGTGCCAGCAGCTTAGGCGCGGATGGAATACCCTACGAGCAGTACTTC. V is TRBV7-6 and J is TRBJ2-5; D is unresolved. The J call may be in error: the DNA end matches TRBJ2-7 better. CDR3 length equals 16 residues. Germline V gene sequence: CDR1 SGHVS, CDR2 FNYEAQ.

The chain combines TRBV30 with TRBJ2-7; 7 bases fit TRBD1. J gave up 3 bases and V 5 bases, and 7 bases lay outside the gene matches. This CDR3 region has 13 residues. Germline-derived CDR1 and CDR2 are GTSNPN and SVGIG (reference sequence). The CDR3 reads CAWVRAGGYEQYF. CDR3 in DNA: TGTGCCTGGGTACGGGCAGGGGGCTACGAGCAGTACTTC.

Turning to this clone: One end of the junction is discordant with germline, which a read error may explain. This chain joins TRBV7-9 and TRBJ2-1; a possible D gene is TRBD2 (6 bases). Germline values: CDR1 SEHNR, CDR2 FQNEAQ (reference sequence). CDR3 length: 12 residues. Written as DNA, the CDR3 is TGTTCCAGCAGCTTCGCGGGGAATGAGCAGTTCTTC. Translating gives CSSSFAGNEQFF.

V gene TRBV29-1 combines with J gene TRBJ2-7, with 14 nucleotides matching TRBD2. The germline V gene encodes CDR1 SQVTM and CDR2 ANQGSEA. The CDR3 has 15 amino acids. With V trimmed by 3 bases and J by 3 bases, 4 bases remained unmatched. The CDR3 DNA reads as TGCAGCGTTGAGGGGACTAGCGGGAGAAACTACGAGCAGTACTTC. It yields the protein CSVEGTSGRNYEQYF.